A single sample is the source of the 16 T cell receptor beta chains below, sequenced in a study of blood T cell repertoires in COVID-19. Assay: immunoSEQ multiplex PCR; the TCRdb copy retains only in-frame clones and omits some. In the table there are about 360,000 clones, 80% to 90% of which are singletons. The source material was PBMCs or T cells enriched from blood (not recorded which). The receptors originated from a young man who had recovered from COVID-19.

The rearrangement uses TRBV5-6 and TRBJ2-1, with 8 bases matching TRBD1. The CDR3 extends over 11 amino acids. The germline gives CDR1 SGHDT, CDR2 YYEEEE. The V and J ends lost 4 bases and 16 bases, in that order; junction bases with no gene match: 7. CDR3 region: CASSKTDRAFF. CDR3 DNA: TGTGCCAGCAGCAAAACGGACAGGGCTTTCTTC.

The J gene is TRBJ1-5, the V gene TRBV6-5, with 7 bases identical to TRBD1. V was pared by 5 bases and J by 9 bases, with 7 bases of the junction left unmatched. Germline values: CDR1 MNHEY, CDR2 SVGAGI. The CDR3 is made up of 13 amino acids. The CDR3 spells CASSPTGVSPQHF. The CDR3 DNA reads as TGTGCCAGCAGTCCAACAGGGGTTTCGCCCCAGCATTTT.

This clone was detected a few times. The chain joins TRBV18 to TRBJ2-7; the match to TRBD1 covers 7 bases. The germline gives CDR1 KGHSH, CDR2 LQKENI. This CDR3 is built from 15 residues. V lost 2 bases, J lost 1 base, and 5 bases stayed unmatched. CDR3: CASSPKTGSSYEQYF. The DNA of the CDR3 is TGTGCCAGCTCACCAAAGACAGGGAGTTCCTACGAGCAGTACTTC.

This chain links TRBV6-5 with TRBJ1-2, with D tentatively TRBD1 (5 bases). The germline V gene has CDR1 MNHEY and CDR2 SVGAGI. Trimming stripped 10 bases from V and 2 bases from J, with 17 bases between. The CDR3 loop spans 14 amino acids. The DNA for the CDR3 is TGTGCCACCCACGTATTGGGGCGGAACTATGGCTACACCTTC. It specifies CATHVLGRNYGYTF.

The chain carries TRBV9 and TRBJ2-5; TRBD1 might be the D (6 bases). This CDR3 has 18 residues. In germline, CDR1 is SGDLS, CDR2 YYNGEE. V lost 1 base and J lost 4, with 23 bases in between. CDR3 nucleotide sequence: TGTGCCAGCAGCGTATCACCTATGAGCAGGGGAAAAGCAGAGACCCAGTACTTC. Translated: CASSVSPMSRGKAETQYF.

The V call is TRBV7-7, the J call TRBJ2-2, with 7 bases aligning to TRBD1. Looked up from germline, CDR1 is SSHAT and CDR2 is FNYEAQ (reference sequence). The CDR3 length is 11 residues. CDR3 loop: CATRGPGELFF. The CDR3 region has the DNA TGTGCTACTAGGGGGCCCGGGGAGCTGTTTTTT.

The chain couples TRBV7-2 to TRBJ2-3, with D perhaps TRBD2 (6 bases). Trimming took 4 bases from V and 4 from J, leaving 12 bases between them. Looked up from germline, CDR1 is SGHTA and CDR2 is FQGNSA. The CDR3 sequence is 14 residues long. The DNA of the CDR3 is TGTGCCAGCAGCTCGTTGTGGGGGGCAGATACGCAGTATTTT. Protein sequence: CASSSLWGADTQYF.

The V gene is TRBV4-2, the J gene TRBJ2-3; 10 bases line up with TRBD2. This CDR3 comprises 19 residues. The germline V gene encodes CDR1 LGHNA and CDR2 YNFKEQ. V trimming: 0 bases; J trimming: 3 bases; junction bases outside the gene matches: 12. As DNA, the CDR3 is TGTGCCAGCAGCCAAGATCGACTAGCGGGTCCCCTCGGGACAGATACGCAGTATTTT. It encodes CASSQDRLAGPLGTDTQYF.

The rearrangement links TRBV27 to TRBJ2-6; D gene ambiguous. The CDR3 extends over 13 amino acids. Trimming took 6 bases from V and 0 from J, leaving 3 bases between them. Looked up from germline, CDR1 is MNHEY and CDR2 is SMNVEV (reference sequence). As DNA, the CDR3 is TGTGCCAGCAGCTACTCTGGGGCCAACGTCCTGACTTTC. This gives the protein CASSYSGANVLTF.

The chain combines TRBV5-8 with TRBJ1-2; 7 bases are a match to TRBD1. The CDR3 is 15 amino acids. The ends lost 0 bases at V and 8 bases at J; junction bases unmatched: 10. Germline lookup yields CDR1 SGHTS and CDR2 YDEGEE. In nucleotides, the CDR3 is TGTGCCAGCAGCTTGGAAATGACAGGGACGGGCGGCTACACCTTC. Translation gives CASSLEMTGTGGYTF.

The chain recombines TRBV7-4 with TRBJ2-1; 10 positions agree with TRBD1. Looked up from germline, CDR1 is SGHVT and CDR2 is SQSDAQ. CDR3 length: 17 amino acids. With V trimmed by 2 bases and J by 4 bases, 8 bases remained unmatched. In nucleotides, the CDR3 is TGTGCCAGCAGCTTATCGACAGGGGGCTCCTTTTACAATGAGCAGTTCTTC. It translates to CASSLSTGGSFYNEQFF.

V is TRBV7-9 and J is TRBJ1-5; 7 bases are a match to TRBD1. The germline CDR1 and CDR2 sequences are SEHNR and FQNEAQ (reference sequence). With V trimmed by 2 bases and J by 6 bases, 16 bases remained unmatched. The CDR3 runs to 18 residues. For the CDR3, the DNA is TGTGCCAGCAGCTTATTTAGCCTTTCGACAGGGAGGTCTCAGCCCCAGCATTTT. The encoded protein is CASSLFSLSTGRSQPQHF.

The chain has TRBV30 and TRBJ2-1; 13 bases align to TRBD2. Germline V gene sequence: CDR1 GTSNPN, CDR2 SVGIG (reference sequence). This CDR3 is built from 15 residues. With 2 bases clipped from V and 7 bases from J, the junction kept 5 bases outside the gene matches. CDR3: CAWSRGLAGSNEQFF. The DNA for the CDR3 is TGTGCCTGGAGTCGGGGACTAGCGGGGAGTAATGAGCAGTTCTTC.

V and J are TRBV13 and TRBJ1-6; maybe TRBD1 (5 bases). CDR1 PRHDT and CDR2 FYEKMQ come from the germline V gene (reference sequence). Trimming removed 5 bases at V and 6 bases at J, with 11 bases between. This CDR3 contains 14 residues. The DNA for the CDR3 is TGTGCCAGCAGCCCGACAGCCCGTAATTCACCCCTCCACTTT. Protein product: CASSPTARNSPLHF.

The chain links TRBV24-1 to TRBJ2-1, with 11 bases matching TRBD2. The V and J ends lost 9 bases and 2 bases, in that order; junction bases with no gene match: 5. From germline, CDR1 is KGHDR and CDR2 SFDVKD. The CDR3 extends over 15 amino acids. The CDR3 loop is CATPPTSGAYNEQFF. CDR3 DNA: TGTGCCACCCCCCCGACTAGCGGGGCCTACAATGAGCAGTTCTTC.

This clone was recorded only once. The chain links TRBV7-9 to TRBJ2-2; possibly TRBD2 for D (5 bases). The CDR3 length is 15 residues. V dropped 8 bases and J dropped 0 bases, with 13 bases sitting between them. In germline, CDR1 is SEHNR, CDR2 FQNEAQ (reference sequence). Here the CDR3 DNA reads TGTGCCAGCGGCGGGCGGGTCACGAACACCGGGGAGCTGTTTTTT. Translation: CASGGRVTNTGELFF.